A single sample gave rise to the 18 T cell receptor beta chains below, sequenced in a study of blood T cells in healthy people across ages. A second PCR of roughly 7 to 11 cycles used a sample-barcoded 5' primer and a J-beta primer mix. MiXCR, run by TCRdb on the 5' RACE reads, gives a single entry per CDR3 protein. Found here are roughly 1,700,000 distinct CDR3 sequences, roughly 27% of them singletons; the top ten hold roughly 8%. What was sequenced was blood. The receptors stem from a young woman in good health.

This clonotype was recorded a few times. CDR3 sequence: CASSLSRRETGNHEQYF. DNA of the CDR3: TGTGCCAGCAGTTTATCTCGCCGAGAGACAGGTAACCACGAGCAGTACTTC. This chain links TRBV12-3 or TRBV12-4 with TRBJ2-5, with TRBD1 as a possible D gene (6 bases). The J call may be mistaken, given a closer DNA end match to TRBJ2-7. The CDR3 length is 17 residues.

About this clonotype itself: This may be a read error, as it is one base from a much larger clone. The CDR3 bases are TGTGCCAGCAGTGTTCCAGGGCCCAACTATGGCTACACCTTC. It encodes CASSVPGPNYGYTF. The chain couples TRBV25-1 to TRBJ1-2; the D gene is possibly TRBD1 (5 bases). Germline CDR1 is MGHDK and CDR2 is SYGVNS. The CDR3 contains 14 residues. Trimming pared 4 bases from V and 2 bases from J, leaving 11 bases between.

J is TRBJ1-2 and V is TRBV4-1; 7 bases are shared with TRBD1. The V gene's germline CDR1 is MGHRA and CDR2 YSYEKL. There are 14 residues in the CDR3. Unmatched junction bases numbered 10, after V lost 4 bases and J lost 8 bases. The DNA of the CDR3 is TGCGCCAGCAGCCCGCGACAGGGAGGAAGAGGCTACACCTTC. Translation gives CASSPRQGGRGYTF.

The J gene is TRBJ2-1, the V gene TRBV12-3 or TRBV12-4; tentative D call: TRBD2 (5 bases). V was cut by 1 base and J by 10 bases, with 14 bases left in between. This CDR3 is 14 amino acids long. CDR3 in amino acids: CASSLDFAGGEQFF. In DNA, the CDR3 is TGTGCCAGCAGTTTAGATTTCGCGGGCGGGGAGCAGTTCTTC.

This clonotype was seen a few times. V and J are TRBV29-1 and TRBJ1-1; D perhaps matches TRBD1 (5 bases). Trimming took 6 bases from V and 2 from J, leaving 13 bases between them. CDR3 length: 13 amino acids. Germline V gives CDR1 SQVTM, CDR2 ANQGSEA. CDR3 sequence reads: CSVDDRLNTEAFF. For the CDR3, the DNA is TGCAGCGTCGATGACAGACTAAACACTGAAGCTTTCTTT.

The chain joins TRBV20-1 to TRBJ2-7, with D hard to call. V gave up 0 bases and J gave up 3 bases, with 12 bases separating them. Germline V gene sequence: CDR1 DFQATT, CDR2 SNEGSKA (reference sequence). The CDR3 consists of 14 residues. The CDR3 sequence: CSARDRVSRYEQYF. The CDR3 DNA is TGCAGTGCTAGAGATCGGGTCTCTCGCTACGAGCAGTACTTC.

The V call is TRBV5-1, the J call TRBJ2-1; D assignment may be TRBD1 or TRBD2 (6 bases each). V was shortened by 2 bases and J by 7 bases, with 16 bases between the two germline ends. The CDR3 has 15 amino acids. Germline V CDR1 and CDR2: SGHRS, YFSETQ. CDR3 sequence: CASSLGGSLMNEQFF. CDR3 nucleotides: TGCGCCAGCAGCTTAGGGGGGTCTTTAATGAATGAGCAGTTCTTC.

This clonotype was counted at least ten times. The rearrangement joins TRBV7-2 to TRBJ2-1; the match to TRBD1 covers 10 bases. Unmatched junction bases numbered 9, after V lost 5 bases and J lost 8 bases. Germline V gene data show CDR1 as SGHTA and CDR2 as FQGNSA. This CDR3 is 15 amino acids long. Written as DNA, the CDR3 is TGTGCCAGCAGCCGGGACAGGGGTACATCAGATGAGCAGTTCTTC. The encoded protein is CASSRDRGTSDEQFF.

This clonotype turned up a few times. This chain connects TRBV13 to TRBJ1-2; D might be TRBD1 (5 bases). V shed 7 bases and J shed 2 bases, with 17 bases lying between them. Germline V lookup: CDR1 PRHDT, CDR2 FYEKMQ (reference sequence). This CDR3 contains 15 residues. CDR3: CASTPLGGTNYGYTF. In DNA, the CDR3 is TGTGCCAGCACCCCGCTTGGCGGGACGAACTATGGCTACACCTTC. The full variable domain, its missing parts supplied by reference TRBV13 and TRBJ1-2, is AAGVIQSPRHLIKEKRETATLKCYPIPRHDTVYWYQQGPGQDPQFLISFYEKMQSDKGSIPDRFSAQQFSDYHSELNMSSLELGDSALYFCASTPLGGTNYGYTFGSGTRLTVV.

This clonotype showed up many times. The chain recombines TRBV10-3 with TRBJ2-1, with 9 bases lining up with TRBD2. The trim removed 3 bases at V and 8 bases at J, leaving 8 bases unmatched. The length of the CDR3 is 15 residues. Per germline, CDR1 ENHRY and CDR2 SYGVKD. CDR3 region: CAISDGAGGRDEQFF. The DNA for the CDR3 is TGTGCCATCAGTGATGGGGCGGGAGGGCGAGATGAGCAGTTCTTC.

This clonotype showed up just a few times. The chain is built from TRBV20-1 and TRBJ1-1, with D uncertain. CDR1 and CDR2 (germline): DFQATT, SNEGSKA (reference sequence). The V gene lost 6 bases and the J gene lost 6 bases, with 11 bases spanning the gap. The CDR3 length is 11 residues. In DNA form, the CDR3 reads TGCAGTGCCCGGGCCTTCCCTGAAGCTTTCTTT. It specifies CSARAFPEAFF.

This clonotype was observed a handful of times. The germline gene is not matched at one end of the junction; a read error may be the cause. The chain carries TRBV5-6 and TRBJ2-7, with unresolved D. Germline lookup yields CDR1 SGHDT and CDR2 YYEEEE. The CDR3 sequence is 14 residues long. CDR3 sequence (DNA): TGTGCCGGCAGCTTGGTGACTCGTCAGTACGAGCAGTACTTC. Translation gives CAGSLVTRQYEQYF.

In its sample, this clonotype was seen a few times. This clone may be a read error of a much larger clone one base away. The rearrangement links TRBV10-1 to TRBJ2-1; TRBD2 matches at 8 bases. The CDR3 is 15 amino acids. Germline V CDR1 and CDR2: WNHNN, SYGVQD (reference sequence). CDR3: CAGSDNSGAYNEQFF. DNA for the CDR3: TGCGCCGGCAGTGATAATAGCGGGGCTTACAATGAGCAGTTCTTC.

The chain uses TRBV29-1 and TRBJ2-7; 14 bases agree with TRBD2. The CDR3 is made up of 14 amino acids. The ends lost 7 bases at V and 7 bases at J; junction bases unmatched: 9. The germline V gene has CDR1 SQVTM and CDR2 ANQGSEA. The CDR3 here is CSAMTSGRAWEQYF. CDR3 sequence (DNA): TGCAGCGCCATGACTAGCGGGAGGGCCTGGGAGCAGTACTTC.

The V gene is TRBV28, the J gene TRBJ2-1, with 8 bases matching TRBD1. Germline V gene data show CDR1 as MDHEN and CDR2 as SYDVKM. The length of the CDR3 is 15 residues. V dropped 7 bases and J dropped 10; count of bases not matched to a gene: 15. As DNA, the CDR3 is TGTGCCAGCAAATCATCCGGACAGGGCTCCTACGAGCAGTTCTTC. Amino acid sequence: CASKSSGQGSYEQFF.

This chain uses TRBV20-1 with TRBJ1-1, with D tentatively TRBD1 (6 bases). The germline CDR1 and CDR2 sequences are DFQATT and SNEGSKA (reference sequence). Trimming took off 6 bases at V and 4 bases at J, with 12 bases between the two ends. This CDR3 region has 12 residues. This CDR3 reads CSAAGGPTEAFF. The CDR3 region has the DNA TGCAGTGCAGCCGGGGGCCCCACTGAAGCTTTCTTT.

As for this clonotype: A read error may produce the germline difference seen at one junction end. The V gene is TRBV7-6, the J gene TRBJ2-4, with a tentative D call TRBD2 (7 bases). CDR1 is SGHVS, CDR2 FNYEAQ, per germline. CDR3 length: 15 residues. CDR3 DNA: TGCGCCAGCAGCTCAGGAGAGGGGGGGAAAAACATTCAGTACTTC. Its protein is CASSSGEGGKNIQYF.

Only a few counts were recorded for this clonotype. The chain's CDR3 is CASSQDEANYGYTF. For the CDR3, the DNA is TGTGCCAGCAGCCAAGATGAAGCTAACTATGGCTACACCTTC. The chain links TRBV3-1 to TRBJ1-2; D not certain. The V gene's germline CDR1 is LGHDT and CDR2 YNNKEL (reference sequence). V shed 0 bases and J shed 0 bases, with 5 bases lying between them. The CDR3 runs to 14 residues.